This passage covers 29 T cell receptor beta chains from one sample sequenced in a study of cytomegalovirus exposure and HLA in healthy donors (dated by TCRdb to 2015 to 2018). To prepare the library, the immunoSEQ multiplex PCR assay was applied. For the multiplex PCR, a mixture combining 60 forward primers for TCR Vbeta segments and 13 reverse primers for TCR Jbeta segments was used. The immuneACCESS repertoire file appears here via TCRdb, limited to in-frame rearrangements. These files lack a portion of the clones; in checked studies, under half of the deficit traces to unresolved V genes, and the cause of the others is not known. This sample's table contains tens of thousands of clones. In total, the top ten clones hold 3.8% of the sample. Input material: PBMCs. The receptors originated from a man between 18 and 35 years old in good health and CMV-seropositive.

V is TRBV19 and J is TRBJ1-2, with 10 bases aligning to TRBD1. Germline V gene data show CDR1 as LNHDA and CDR2 as SQIVND (reference sequence). V shed 5 bases and J 6 bases; nucleotides not matched to a gene: 6. The CDR3 is 14 amino acids. The CDR3 protein is CASSSPGQGHGYTF. The CDR3, as DNA: TGTGCCAGTAGTTCCCCGGGACAGGGGCATGGCTACACCTTC. Filled out from reference TRBV19 and TRBJ1-2, the complete variable domain reads DGGITQSPKYLFRKEGQNVTLSCEQNLNHDAMYWYRQDPGQGLRLIYYSQIVNDFQKGDIAEGYSVSREKKESFPLTVTSAQKNPTAFYLCASSSPGQGHGYTFGSGTRLTVV.

The chain couples TRBV6-4 to TRBJ1-6, with D unresolved. Trimming cost V 6 bases and J 2 bases, with 11 bases left between them. CDR1 and CDR2 (germline): MRHNA, SNTAGT. The CDR3 totals 15 residues. The CDR3 DNA reads as TGTGCCAGCAGCCCTATCGCCGCCTATAATTCACCCCTCCACTTT. It translates to CASSPIAAYNSPLHF.

The chain is built from TRBV7-9 and TRBJ1-2, with 9 bases that match TRBD1. V gave up 0 bases and J gave up 6 bases; unmatched junction bases: 2. Germline loops: CDR1 SEHNR, CDR2 FQNEAQ (reference sequence). The CDR3 is 14 residues long. The CDR3 region is CASSLARDRDGYTF. The CDR3 DNA is TGTGCCAGCAGCTTAGCGAGGGACAGGGATGGCTACACCTTC.

The CDR3 sequence is CASSLQGPRTQYF. The CDR3 coding sequence is TGCGCCAGCAGCCTACAGGGTCCAAGAACGCAGTATTTT. This chain joins TRBV5-1 and TRBJ2-3; a possible D gene is TRBD1 (6 bases). V was clipped by 4 bases and J by 9 bases, with 15 bases between them. Germline assignment: CDR1 SGHRS and CDR2 YFSETQ. The CDR3 runs to 13 residues.

This rearrangement joins TRBV15 to TRBJ1-2; possible D gene TRBD1, 5 bases. The germline gives CDR1 LNHNV, CDR2 YYDKDF (reference sequence). With 1 base removed from V and 2 bases from J, the gap between germline ends came to 11 bases. CDR3 length: 15 residues. CDR3 bases: TGTGCCACCAGCAGAGTGCAGGGCAAAAACTATGGCTACACCTTC. Its protein is CATSRVQGKNYGYTF.

V gene TRBV6-1 combines with J gene TRBJ1-2; a possible D gene is TRBD1 (6 bases). The V and J ends lost 3 bases and 5 bases respectively, with 10 bases between them. The CDR3 is made up of 13 amino acids. The germline V gene has CDR1 MNHNS and CDR2 SASEGT. Here the CDR3 DNA reads TGTGCCAGCAGTGAGGACAGCTTTTATGGCTACACCTTC. The encoded protein is CASSEDSFYGYTF.

J is TRBJ2-2 and V is TRBV6-4, with a tentative D call TRBD1 (5 bases). Germline V gives CDR1 MRHNA, CDR2 SNTAGT. The CDR3 runs 14 residues. The ends were cut back, 3 bases at V and 3 bases at J, with 8 bases in the middle. The CDR3, as DNA: TGTGCCAGCAGTGATGGCAGGGACACCGGGGAGCTGTTTTTT. Its translation is CASSDGRDTGELFF.

The chain links TRBV9 to TRBJ2-3; tentatively, D is TRBD2 (5 bases). This CDR3 has 16 residues. Germline CDR1 is SGDLS and CDR2 is YYNGEE. Trimming cost V 0 bases and J 4 bases, with 15 bases left between them. The CDR3 DNA sequence: TGTGCCAGCAGCGTAGGCCCTCTCGGGAACGCAGATACGCAGTATTTT. Encoded protein: CASSVGPLGNADTQYF. Together with reference TRBV9 and TRBJ2-3, the CDR3 gives the full variable domain: DSGVTQTPKHLITATGQRVTLRCSPRSGDLSVYWYQQSLDQGLQFLIQYYNGEERAKGNILERFSAQQFPDLHSELNLSSLELGDSALYFCASSVGPLGNADTQYFGPGTRLTVL.

CDR3 amino acids: CSVGPPTGSYEQYF. The CDR3 coding sequence is TGCAGCGTGGGCCCTCCGACGGGATCCTACGAGCAGTACTTC. V and J are TRBV29-1 and TRBJ2-7; D might be TRBD2 (5 bases). The germline gives CDR1 SQVTM, CDR2 ANQGSEA. The CDR3 totals 14 residues. Trimming took 6 bases from V and 1 from J, leaving 16 bases between them.

The chain joins TRBV19 to TRBJ1-2; TRBD1 might be the D (5 bases). The length of the CDR3 is 15 residues. V was shortened by 5 bases and J by 2 bases, with 15 bases between the two germline ends. Per the germline V gene, CDR1 is LNHDA and CDR2 is SQIVND (reference sequence). The CDR3 loop reads CASSARTLTNYGYTF. CDR3 bases: TGTGCCAGTAGTGCCAGGACACTTACCAACTATGGCTACACCTTC.

V gene TRBV19 combines with J gene TRBJ2-7; 9 bases line up with TRBD2. V dropped 3 bases and J dropped 4; count of bases not matched to a gene: 4. This CDR3 contains 14 residues. CDR1 and CDR2 (germline): LNHDA, SQIVND (reference sequence). CDR3 region: CASSIFAGGYEQYF. DNA of the CDR3: TGTGCCAGTAGTATCTTTGCGGGAGGGTACGAGCAGTACTTC.

The chain has TRBV6-5 and TRBJ2-1; 7 bases match TRBD2. Per the germline V gene, CDR1 is MNHEY and CDR2 is SVGAGI. V lost 6 bases to trimming and J lost 1 base; unmatched junction nucleotides: 0. The CDR3 contains 13 residues. CDR3 nucleotide sequence: TGTGCCAGCAGGGGGGGGTCCTACAATGAGCAGTTCTTC. Its protein is CASRGGSYNEQFF.

The chain has TRBV6-1 and TRBJ2-7; perhaps TRBD1 as D (5 bases). V lost 3 bases, J lost 2 bases, and 14 bases lay in between. Germline V gene data show CDR1 as MNHNS and CDR2 as SASEGT. There are 15 residues in the CDR3. The CDR3 nucleotides read TGTGCCAGCAGTGAGGGGCCCACCGGCACCTACGAGCAGTACTTC. It yields the protein CASSEGPTGTYEQYF.

The V and J genes are TRBV5-1 and TRBJ1-2; weak D call: TRBD1 (6 bases). The V end was cut by 1 base, the J end by 4 bases, with 14 bases between. The CDR3 runs to 15 residues. CDR1 is SGHRS and CDR2 is YFSETQ in the germline V gene. CDR3 protein: CASSLIRGDSYGYTF. In nucleotides, the CDR3 is TGCGCCAGCAGCTTGATCAGGGGTGATTCCTATGGCTACACCTTC.

The genes are TRBV11-3 and TRBJ2-5; 7 bases agree with TRBD1. CDR1 and CDR2 from the germline V gene are SGHNT and YENEEA. With V trimmed by 1 base and J by 1 base, 0 bases remained unmatched. The length of the CDR3 is 14 residues. This chain's CDR3 is CASSLGDSQETQYF. The CDR3 bases are TGTGCCAGCAGCTTAGGGGACAGCCAAGAGACCCAGTACTTC.

The genes are TRBV6-6 and TRBJ1-2, with D possibly TRBD1 on 5 matching bases. Trimming stripped 0 bases from V and 6 bases from J, with 11 bases between. CDR1 and CDR2 (germline): MNHNY, SVGAGI (reference sequence). The CDR3 consists of 14 residues. The CDR3 DNA follows: TGTGCCAGCAGTTACTCGGGGGGGTATAATGGCTACACCTTC. Protein: CASSYSGGYNGYTF.

The chain combines TRBV5-6 with TRBJ2-7, with D possibly matching TRBD2 (5 bases). The length of the CDR3 is 14 residues. The germline V gene has CDR1 SGHDT and CDR2 YYEEEE. V was clipped by 1 base and J by 2 bases, with 10 bases between them. CDR3 sequence reads: CASSLYGNPYEQYF. DNA of the CDR3: TGTGCCAGCAGCTTGTACGGGAACCCCTACGAGCAGTACTTC.

The rearrangement links TRBV5-1 to TRBJ2-2; 9 bases align to TRBD1. The CDR3 is 17 residues long. Unmatched junction bases numbered 14, after V lost 4 bases and J lost 7 bases. Germline V lookup: CDR1 SGHRS, CDR2 YFSETQ. The CDR3 sequence is CASSRGGTGMFIGELFF. In DNA form, the CDR3 reads TGCGCCAGCAGCCGCGGAGGGACAGGGATGTTTATCGGGGAGCTGTTTTTT. Looking up the rest from reference TRBV5-1 and TRBJ2-2 gives the full variable domain: KAGVTQTPRYLIKTRGQQVTLSCSPISGHRSVSWYQQTPGQGLQFLFEYFSETQRNKGNFPGRFSGRQFSNSRSEMNVSTLELGDSALYLCASSRGGTGMFIGELFFGEGSRLTVL.

The gene calls are TRBV6-1 and TRBJ1-5, with TRBD1 as a possible D gene (6 bases). Germline loops: CDR1 MNHNS, CDR2 SASEGT. V was pared by 6 bases and J by 5 bases, with 17 bases between. The CDR3 is 15 residues long. The CDR3 nucleotides are TGTGCCAGCAGGCCCCCGGGATCAGGGGATCAGCCCCAGCATTTT. Translation gives CASRPPGSGDQPQHF.

The DNA for the CDR3 is TGTGCCAGCAGTCCTTACCCGGACAGGAGGGACAATGAGCAGTTCTTC. Residues: CASSPYPDRRDNEQFF. The chain uses TRBV27 and TRBJ2-1, with a weak D call TRBD1 (7 bases). V was pared by 5 bases and J by 5 bases, with 19 bases between. Looked up from germline, CDR1 is MNHEY and CDR2 is SMNVEV (reference sequence). This CDR3 spans 16 amino acids.

The V gene is TRBV19, the J gene TRBJ2-5, with 7 nucleotides matching TRBD2. The CDR3 is 17 amino acids. V was pared by 5 bases and J by 2 bases, with 14 bases of the junction left unmatched. CDR1 and CDR2 from the germline V gene are LNHDA and SQIVND (reference sequence). The CDR3: CASSSPPSPGLQETQYF. In nucleotides, the CDR3 is TGTGCCAGTAGTTCGCCCCCGTCCCCGGGACTACAAGAGACCCAGTACTTC.

The rearrangement links TRBV5-6 to TRBJ1-1; D might be TRBD1 (6 bases). Germline V gene lookup returns CDR1 SGHDT and CDR2 YYEEEE. V lost 3 bases to trimming and J lost 5 bases, with 8 bases between them. This CDR3 region has 12 residues. CDR3 region: CASSSGVTEAFF. The CDR3, as DNA: TGTGCCAGCAGCTCAGGGGTGACTGAAGCTTTCTTT.

The chain has TRBV6-1 and TRBJ2-1; D might be TRBD2 (6 bases). The V end lost 2 bases, the J end lost 13 bases, and 21 bases lay between the germline ends. Looked up from germline, CDR1 is MNHNS and CDR2 is SASEGT. There are 15 residues in the CDR3. Here the CDR3 reads CASSETSSASRGQFF. The DNA for the CDR3 is TGTGCCAGCAGTGAAACGTCATCCGCCTCGCGGGGACAGTTCTTC.

The chain has TRBV6-6 and TRBJ2-7; 8 bases are shared with TRBD1. This CDR3 has 13 residues. V lost 6 bases to trimming and J lost 4 bases; unmatched junction nucleotides: 5. Germline assignment: CDR1 MNHNY and CDR2 SVGAGI (reference sequence). The CDR3 region has the DNA TGTGCCAGCAGACACGGACAGGGTTACGAGCAGTACTTC. Its translation is CASRHGQGYEQYF.

This chain uses TRBV11-1 with TRBJ1-2, with 11 bases identical to TRBD1. Germline CDR1 and CDR2: SGHAT and FQDESV (reference sequence). CDR3 length: 13 amino acids. CDR3 in DNA: TGTGCATCAGCGGGACAGGGGGTCTATGGCTACACCTTC. Its translation: CASAGQGVYGYTF.

V usage is TRBV28 and J usage is TRBJ1-5; 12 nucleotides match TRBD1. J gave up 7 bases and V 0 bases, and 4 bases lay outside the gene matches. Germline V CDR1 and CDR2: MDHEN, SYDVKM. The CDR3 is 16 residues long. CDR3 DNA: TGTGCCAGCAGTTTATGGGGGACAGGGGGCGGACAGCCCCAGCATTTT. Protein: CASSLWGTGGGQPQHF.

The chain uses TRBV19 and TRBJ1-2; D call uncertain. This CDR3 region has 15 residues. Germline lookup yields CDR1 LNHDA and CDR2 SQIVND (reference sequence). Trimming took off 3 bases at V and 3 bases at J, with 14 bases between the two ends. For the CDR3, the DNA is TGTGCCAGTAGTATTTCACAGCATCTTGACTATGGCTACACCTTC. Amino acid sequence: CASSISQHLDYGYTF.

The chain combines TRBV5-1 with TRBJ1-1, with 7 bases fitting TRBD1. With 0 bases clipped from V and 1 base from J, the junction kept 12 bases outside the gene matches. The CDR3 has 18 amino acids. Germline V gives CDR1 SGHRS, CDR2 YFSETQ. CDR3 nucleotide sequence: TGCGCCAGCAGCTTGGTGTCGGCGACAGGGTTTTCGAACACTGAAGCTTTCTTT. Its translation is CASSLVSATGFSNTEAFF. Using reference TRBV5-1 and TRBJ1-1 for the parts outside the CDR3, the full variable domain is KAGVTQTPRYLIKTRGQQVTLSCSPISGHRSVSWYQQTPGQGLQFLFEYFSETQRNKGNFPGRFSGRQFSNSRSEMNVSTLELGDSALYLCASSLVSATGFSNTEAFFGQGTRLTVV.

The rearrangement links TRBV13 to TRBJ1-2; weak D call: TRBD1 (5 bases). Germline V lookup: CDR1 PRHDT, CDR2 FYEKMQ (reference sequence). V lost 1 base, J lost 0 bases, and 6 bases lay in between. This CDR3 is 14 amino acids long. CDR3 amino acids: CASSLDRTNYGYTF. For the CDR3, the DNA is TGTGCCAGCAGCTTAGACAGGACTAACTATGGCTACACCTTC.